This is a list of T cell receptor beta chains from one sample in a study of cytomegalovirus exposure and HLA in healthy donors. Here immunoSEQ multiplex PCR was the method, and the copy in TCRdb shows in-frame clones only, minus some. The repertoire includes roughly 70,000 clones, 75% to 90% of them detected once, and over 10% sits in the top ten. Sequencing was carried out using PBMCs. These receptors were taken from a woman aged 25 to 45 in good health and CMV-seropositive. Each CDR3 is given with its conserved first and last residue. Fields, in order: clone size, D gene, J gene, V gene, CDR3 DNA, CDR3 protein. A D gene is named only where the DNA matches it firmly. Some rows mark clone size as missing; the rest say once, few, many or name a class of expanded clone.

clone_size: -; d_call: -; j_call: TRBJ1-3; v_call: TRBV10-3; cdr3_nt: TGTGCCATCAGTGTAGGCGGCAGTCCCTCTGGAAACACCATATATTTT; cdr3_aa: CAISVGGSPSGNTIYF
clone_size: -; d_call: TRBD2; j_call: TRBJ2-7; v_call: TRBV5-1; cdr3_nt: TGCGCCAGCAGCTGGGGCGGGGCGGGAGCGAATGAAGAGCAGTACTTC; cdr3_aa: CASSWGGAGANEEQYF
clone_size: -; d_call: TRBD1; j_call: TRBJ1-1; v_call: TRBV6-4; cdr3_nt: TGTGCCAGCAGAGCGACAGGGGCGAACACTGAAGCTTTCTTT; cdr3_aa: CASRATGANTEAFF
clone_size: -; d_call: TRBD2; j_call: TRBJ2-1; v_call: TRBV5-8; cdr3_nt: TGTGCCAGCAGCTTGTTAGCGGGAGGCGTCAATGAGCAGTTCTTC; cdr3_aa: CASSLLAGGVNEQFF
clone_size: -; d_call: -; j_call: TRBJ1-5; v_call: TRBV28; cdr3_nt: TGTGCCAGCAGTTCCGCCGGGGCAGGGGTACATCAGCCCCAGCATTTT; cdr3_aa: CASSSAGAGVHQPQHF
clone_size: -; d_call: -; j_call: TRBJ1-2; v_call: TRBV7-9; cdr3_nt: TGTGCCAGCAGTGCCACTGTGGGAGTTAACTATGGCTACACCTTC; cdr3_aa: CASSATVGVNYGYTF
clone_size: -; d_call: TRBD2; j_call: TRBJ2-5; v_call: TRBV5-1; cdr3_nt: TGCGCCAGCAGCTGGGGACTAGCGGGAGAGGATGGAGAGACCCAGTACTTC; cdr3_aa: CASSWGLAGEDGETQYF
clone_size: once; d_call: -; j_call: TRBJ2-3; v_call: TRBV5-1; cdr3_nt: TGCGCCAGCAGCCCACCATTAGGAGTCTCAGATACGCAGTATTTT; cdr3_aa: CASSPPLGVSDTQYF
clone_size: -; d_call: TRBD1; j_call: TRBJ1-1; v_call: TRBV14; cdr3_nt: TGTGCCAGCAGACAGGGGGCCTACACTGAAGCTTTCTTT; cdr3_aa: CASRQGAYTEAFF
clone_size: -; d_call: -; j_call: TRBJ2-7; v_call: TRBV28; cdr3_nt: TGTGCCAGCAGAGCCGGCTCTTGGGGCCCCTACGAGCAGTACTTC; cdr3_aa: CASRAGSWGPYEQYF
clone_size: -; d_call: TRBD1; j_call: TRBJ2-5; v_call: TRBV4-1; cdr3_nt: TGCGCCAGCAGCCAAGATCCGAATGTTAGGGGGCGCGTTTCCGAGACCCAGTACTTC; cdr3_aa: CASSQDPNVRGRVSETQYF
clone_size: -; d_call: -; j_call: TRBJ2-3; v_call: TRBV15; cdr3_nt: TGTGCCACCAGCAGAGAAGGGCTAGCAAGTCATACGCAGTATTTT; cdr3_aa: CATSREGLASHTQYF
clone_size: -; d_call: TRBD2; j_call: TRBJ2-5; v_call: TRBV9; cdr3_nt: TGTGCCAGCGGACGTACTAGCGGGAGGTTGGTGACCCAGTACTTC; cdr3_aa: CASGRTSGRLVTQYF
clone_size: -; d_call: TRBD2; j_call: TRBJ2-7; v_call: TRBV29-1; cdr3_nt: TGCAGCGTTGAACATGTAGCGGGAGCTTCCTACGAGCAGTACTTC; cdr3_aa: CSVEHVAGASYEQYF
clone_size: once; d_call: -; j_call: TRBJ1-2; v_call: TRBV19; cdr3_nt: TGTGCCAGTAGTGCGACAGGCAAGGGGTCCTATGGCTACACCTTC; cdr3_aa: CASSATGKGSYGYTF